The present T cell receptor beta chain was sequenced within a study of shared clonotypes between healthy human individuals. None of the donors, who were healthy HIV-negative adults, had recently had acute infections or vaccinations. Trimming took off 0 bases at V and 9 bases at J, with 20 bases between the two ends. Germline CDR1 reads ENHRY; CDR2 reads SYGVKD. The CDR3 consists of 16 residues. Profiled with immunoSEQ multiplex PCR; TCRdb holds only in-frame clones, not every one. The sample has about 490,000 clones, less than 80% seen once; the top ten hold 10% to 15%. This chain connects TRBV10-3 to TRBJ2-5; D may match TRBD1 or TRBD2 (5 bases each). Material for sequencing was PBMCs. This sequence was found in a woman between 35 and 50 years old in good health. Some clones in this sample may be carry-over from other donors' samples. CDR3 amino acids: CAISESPGTSLGPQYF. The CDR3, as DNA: TGTGCCATCAGTGAGTCACCAGGGACCTCCCTGGGGCCCCAGTACTTC.